Below, one T cell receptor (beta chain) is given with its context. Measured with immunoSEQ multiplex PCR; TCRdb has only the in-frame clones, and not every one. Seen here are more than 75,000 clones, more than 80% observed once, and the top ten hold roughly 0.22%. These data belong to a study of OX40 agonist ivuxolimab in advanced cancers. This CDR3 contains 10 residues. Germline CDR1 DFQATT, CDR2 SNEGSKA (reference sequence). Trimming took off 6 bases at V and 6 bases at J, with 7 bases between the two ends. The TCR comes from an adult with an advanced solid tumor such as melanoma, head and neck, liver or kidney cancer. The source material was CD4+ or CD8+ T cells sorted from blood, sampled in a trial of the OX40 agonist ivuxolimab. This chain joins TRBV20-1 and TRBJ2-3; D is unresolved. The CDR3 here is CSAHWDTQYF. The CDR3 DNA sequence: TGCAGTGCCCACTGGGATACGCAGTATTTT.